This note documents a single T cell receptor beta chain sequence. It has no known antigen specificity. No much larger clone exists at a distance of one base, and base qualities are not known. The germline V gene (reference sequence) sets CDR1 to SEHNR and CDR2 to FQNEAQ. The CDR3 contains 12 residues, cysteine and phenylalanine counted. Only the CDR3 part of the read is kept: 36 bases, read in frame from the first base. The V and J ends are trimmed by 1 base and 14 bases, leaving 12 bases between them. This sample is part of a study of shared clonotypes between healthy human individuals (dated by TCRdb to 2020 to 2021). Notes on the research overall: The cohort comprised two women and a few men aged 18 to 49 years. For each donor, three plates each were used for CD4 naive and CD4 memory, two plates were used for CD8 naive, and one plate was used for CD8 memory. To estimate repertoire size and how much clonotypes are shared between individuals, the study performed deep sequencing of blood TCR repertoires from 4 to 6 healthy adults. To increase sequencing depth and limit assay-specific biases, TCR repertoire library preparation and sequencing were carried out by different laboratories using diverse techniques. Per donor, leukapheresis produced somewhere between about 0.94 and 9 billion PBMCs. Findings and caveats that apply to the study as a whole: Sampling was restricted to blood, and TCR repertoires in tissue are likely to differ from TCR repertoires in blood. Pairwise subsampling indicated that sequencing depth was expected to affect the degree of clonotype sharing among donors. Even with the large sequencing depth, rarefaction of the sorted-subset datasets indicated that sequencing was incomplete. Because the study included a small number of donors, the genetic and exposure-history diversity represented was limited. Higher generation probabilities were observed for clonotypes shared by all four sorted-subset donors than for non-shared clonotypes. Approximately 5% of naive CD4, approximately 3.7% of naive CD8, around 2.3% of memory CD4, and about 0.4% of memory CD8 clonotypes were shared across a few donors. Estimated clonotype richness was generally larger for naive than for memory subsets.

The donors were healthy, HIV-negative adults who had no recently reported acute infections or vaccinations. Every donor was a Caucasian adult residing in Nashville, Tennessee, USA. CD4+ T cells were enriched through magnetic negative selection, after which naive cells were positively selected on CD45RA and the remaining negative fraction served as the memory subset. Blood was collected by leukapheresis, and PBMCs were isolated by Ficoll-Histopaque density gradient centrifugation and then cryopreserved in liquid nitrogen vapor phase. Analytical flow cytometry was used to check the purity and quantity of every magnetically sorted T cell population. Genomic DNA was isolated from every sorted fraction and measured by UV absorbance on a Nanodrop 2000c. TCR CDR3 regions were amplified from genomic DNA by multiplex PCR using the deep immunoSEQ assay. Extracted genomic DNA from each cell subset was distributed evenly across all wells of several immunoSEQ 96-well plates, and each plate was treated as a replicate. For sorted subsets, each replicate PCR was loaded with roughly 200 ng genomic DNA, equivalent to 30,000 or so T cell genomes. The purified libraries were quantified using a Qubit 3.0 fluorometer, sized with a Bioanalyzer 2100, and then quantified again using the KAPA Library Quantification kit. Each immunoSEQ 96-well plate was sequenced on its own single-read 150-cycle Illumina NextSeq 550 flow cell. Concerning the study's data processing: Because the immunoSEQ output included only junctional sequences and no quality scores, the filtering could not be the same as the filtering used for full-length reads. To assign V/J genes and CDR3, sequences were annotated using PyIR, a Python wrapper for IgBLAST v1.9, with IMGT germline references. Reads with weak V/J assignments (E-value above 1e-6), missing CDR3, stop codons, out-of-frame junctions, or ambiguous translated residues were removed. A V3J clonotype was defined by an identical inferred V gene, J gene, and CDR3 amino acid sequence. Percentage overlap between repertoires was computed as shared unique clonotypes divided by the size of the smaller repertoire. Three approaches were used to assess repertoire richness: RTK rarefaction, the Chao1 estimator, and Recon v2.1 estimates of unobserved clonotypes. OLGA was used to compute generation probabilities for all TCRbeta clonotypes that the gDNA method yielded from a handful of donors. The clones in this table, taken by TCRdb from immuneACCESS, are in-frame only. Not every clone is retained; where verified, under half of the shortfall comes from an unresolved V gene, and the cause of the rest is unknown. The D gene and trimming were derived from the DNA, and the V and J assignments and clone size from that table. The sample table shows 2.3 million or so clones, and over 90% are seen once. The top ten hold about 0.41% of the sample.

The receptor was derived from a man aged 18 to 30 in good health. Some clones in this sample may be carry-over from other donors' samples. Sequencing was performed on naive CD4+ T cells from PBMCs. The cell subset or site label, read with the paper, signifies: CD45RA+ positively selected. This receptor chain uses TRBV7-9 and TRBJ1-5; the D gene lacks a confident call. The CDR3 amino acid sequence is: CASSLGSGLEHF. The nucleotide sequence reads as follows: TGTGCCAGCAGCTTAGGATCCGGGCTTGAGCATTTT. Beyond the CDR3, the reference TRBV7-9 and TRBJ1-5 genes provide the residues; the full variable domain reads: DTGVSQNPRHKITKRGQNVTFRCDPISEHNRLYWYRQTLGQGPEFLTYFQNEAQLEKSRLLSDRFSAERPKGSFSTLEIQRTEQGDSAMYLCASSLGSGLEHFGDGTRLSIL.